The 25 T cell receptor beta chains reported below all come from one sample, sequenced in a study of blood T cell repertoires in COVID-19. Sequencing was performed with immunoSEQ multiplex PCR; in TCRdb, only in-frame clones are kept and a portion is missing. The sample lists a few hundred thousand clones, about 85% occurring once. The sample was peripheral blood. The receptors originated from a middle-aged man with acute or convalescent COVID-19.

In nucleotides, the CDR3 is TGTGCCAGCAGTGAAGGCGCCTCCTACAATGAGCAGTTCTTC. This gives the protein CASSEGASYNEQFF. The chain is built from TRBV6-1 and TRBJ2-1; D is unresolved. V was cut by 1 base and J by 0 bases, with 4 bases left in between. From germline, CDR1 is MNHNS and CDR2 SASEGT. The CDR3 extends over 14 amino acids.

There are a few counts of this clone. The chain carries TRBV12-3 or TRBV12-4 and TRBJ1-1, with D unclear. The CDR3 runs to 13 residues. Between the trimmed V and J ends, which lost 1 base and 1 base, there was a span of 4 bases. CDR3 sequence: CASSLDQNTEAFF. Written as DNA, the CDR3 is TGTGCCAGCAGTTTAGATCAGAACACTGAAGCTTTCTTT.

This sequence joins TRBV19 and TRBJ1-1, with a weak D call TRBD1 (6 bases). Trimming pared 4 bases from V and 8 bases from J, leaving 11 bases between. The CDR3 is 12 residues long. In germline, CDR1 is LNHDA, CDR2 SQIVND (reference sequence). CDR3 loop: CASSTFGGEAFF. Here the CDR3 DNA reads TGTGCCAGTAGTACCTTTGGGGGCGAAGCTTTCTTT.

The V call is TRBV5-5, the J call TRBJ1-2; 7 positions match TRBD1. Germline trimming cut 1 base from V and 5 bases from J; bases unmatched to any gene: 11. CDR1 is SGHKS, CDR2 YYEKEE, per germline (reference sequence). The CDR3 runs to 16 residues. CDR3 loop: CASSLIPGTAQYGYTF. CDR3 nucleotides: TGTGCCAGCAGCTTGATACCCGGGACAGCCCAGTATGGCTACACCTTC. The variable domain in full, with the rest retrieved from reference TRBV5-5 and TRBJ1-2, is DAGVTQSPTHLIKTRGQQVTLRCSPISGHKSVSWYQQVLGQGPQFIFQYYEKEERGRGNFPDRFSARQFPNYSSELNVNALLLGDSALYLCASSLIPGTAQYGYTFGSGTRLTVV.

The chain couples TRBV7-9 to TRBJ2-5; 11 bases align to TRBD2. V was pared by 1 base and J by 5 bases, with 3 bases of the junction left unmatched. From germline, CDR1 is SEHNR and CDR2 FQNEAQ (reference sequence). This CDR3 contains 15 residues. The CDR3 bases are TGTGCCAGCAGCTTAGAACTAGCGGGGGCTGAGACCCAGTACTTC. It is translated as CASSLELAGAETQYF.

V is TRBV2 and J is TRBJ1-3; no definite D call. CDR1 and CDR2 from the germline V gene are SNHLY and FYNNEI. Trimming shortened V by 4 bases and J by 0 bases, and 19 bases separated the two germline ends. The CDR3 is 18 amino acids. This CDR3 is CASSARRSRGHSGNTIYF. The DNA for the CDR3 is TGTGCCAGCAGTGCTCGTAGGAGCCGCGGTCACTCTGGAAACACCATATATTTT. Variable domain in full (rest from reference TRBV2 and TRBJ1-3): EPEVTQTPSHQVTQMGQEVILRCVPISNHLYFYWYRQILGQKVEFLVSFYNNEISEKSEIFDDQFSVERPDGSNFTLKIRSTKLEDSAMYFCASSARRSRGHSGNTIYFGEGSWLTVV.

V is TRBV30 and J is TRBJ2-1, with 13 bases matching TRBD2. The CDR3 has 14 amino acids. Germline CDR1 is GTSNPN and CDR2 is SVGIG (reference sequence). V was pared by 7 bases and J by 5 bases, with 5 bases of the junction left unmatched. The CDR3 spells CAYRLAGGNNEQFF. The CDR3 DNA reads TGTGCCTACAGACTAGCGGGGGGAAACAATGAGCAGTTCTTC.

The V and J genes are TRBV13 and TRBJ2-4, with a possible D match to TRBD1 (6 bases). The germline gives CDR1 PRHDT, CDR2 FYEKMQ (reference sequence). The V and J ends lost 1 base and 1 base respectively, with 14 bases between them. The CDR3 sequence is 17 residues long. CDR3 in DNA: TGTGCCAGCAGCTTAGTATCCAGGGGTTCGGCCAAAAACATTCAGTACTTC. Amino acid sequence: CASSLVSRGSAKNIQYF.

This chain links TRBV2 with TRBJ1-4; 8 positions match TRBD1. Per the germline V gene, CDR1 is SNHLY and CDR2 is FYNNEI. Trimming took 5 bases from V and 2 from J; bases not matched to a gene: 10. The length of the CDR3 is 17 residues. Here the CDR3 reads CASSLAQGEATNEKLFF. DNA of the CDR3: TGTGCCAGCAGTTTGGCACAGGGGGAAGCGACTAATGAAAAACTGTTTTTT.

V is TRBV3-1 (or the pseudogene TRBV3-2) and J is TRBJ1-1, with unresolved D. Germline CDR1 LGHDT, CDR2 YNNKEL (reference sequence). With 4 bases removed from V and 5 bases from J, the gap between germline ends came to 17 bases. The CDR3 sequence is 15 residues long. CDR3 nucleotide sequence: TGTGCCAGCAGCCCAAGATCCGGGTTGGTGACTGAAGCTTTCTTT. Protein sequence: CASSPRSGLVTEAFF.

This clone was seen more than once but under ten times. The chain employs TRBV28 and TRBJ2-3, with 9 bases fitting TRBD2. Germline V gene data show CDR1 as MDHEN and CDR2 as SYDVKM. The CDR3 is made up of 19 amino acids. The V gene end was trimmed by 6 bases and the J gene end by 4 bases; junction bases not matched to a gene: 20. CDR3 amino acids: CASSTPTAFKRGVSDTQYF. CDR3 DNA: TGTGCCAGCAGCACACCCACAGCCTTTAAGCGGGGGGTATCAGATACGCAGTATTTT.

The chain uses TRBV5-1 and TRBJ2-2; D could derive from TRBD1 or TRBD2 (5 bases each). V dropped 4 bases and J dropped 3 bases, with 16 bases sitting between them. Germline CDR1 SGHRS, CDR2 YFSETQ. CDR3 size: 16 residues. CDR3 in amino acids: CASSLGPLGDTGELFF. The CDR3 DNA sequence: TGCGCCAGCAGCCTGGGACCCCTGGGAGACACCGGGGAGCTGTTTTTT.

V gene TRBV11-1 combines with J gene TRBJ2-1; TRBD2 matches at 10 bases. CDR1 SGHAT and CDR2 FQDESV come from the germline V gene (reference sequence). This CDR3 comprises 15 residues. Germline trimming cut 4 bases from V and 11 bases from J; bases unmatched to any gene: 11. The CDR3 loop is CASSSAGTSELKQFF. The CDR3 DNA reads as TGTGCCAGCAGCTCAGCCGGGACTAGCGAACTAAAGCAGTTCTTC. Together with reference TRBV11-1 and TRBJ2-1, the CDR3 gives the full variable domain: EAEVAQSPRYKITEKSQAVAFWCDPISGHATLYWYRQILGQGPELLVQFQDESVVDDSQLPKDRFSAERLKGVDSTLKIQPAELGDSAMYLCASSSAGTSELKQFFGPGTRLTVL.

The chain joins TRBV7-6 to TRBJ1-3; D possibly corresponds to TRBD1 (6 bases). V lost 1 base and J 3 bases, leaving 10 bases between the germline ends. The CDR3 is made up of 15 amino acids. Germline-derived CDR1 and CDR2 are SGHVS and FNYEAQ. CDR3 sequence: CASSLVGTNGNTIYF. The CDR3 region has the DNA TGTGCCAGCAGCTTAGTTGGGACAAATGGAAACACCATATATTTT. The whole variable domain, remainder taken from reference TRBV7-6 and TRBJ1-3, is GAGVSQSPRYKVTKRGQDVALRCDPISGHVSLYWYRQALGQGPEFLTYFNYEAQQDKSGLPNDRFSAERPEGSISTLTIQRTEQRDSAMYRCASSLVGTNGNTIYFGEGSWLTVV.

The chain uses TRBV10-3 and TRBJ2-1; 8 nucleotides agree with TRBD2. Germline lookup yields CDR1 ENHRY and CDR2 SYGVKD. The V gene end was trimmed by 4 bases and the J gene end by 4 bases; junction bases not matched to a gene: 6. The CDR3 has 15 amino acids. CDR3 protein: CAISAGGPFYNEQFF. The CDR3 nucleotides are TGTGCCATCAGTGCGGGGGGGCCCTTTTACAATGAGCAGTTCTTC.

The CDR3 DNA follows: TGTGCCAGCAGTGAATATGCTTTTATCGGGAACTATGGCTACACCTTC. Its translation: CASSEYAFIGNYGYTF. V is TRBV25-1 and J is TRBJ1-2; D not resolved. Trimming stripped 0 bases from V and 2 bases from J, with 13 bases between. CDR3 length: 16 amino acids. Germline assignment: CDR1 MGHDK and CDR2 SYGVNS.

This chain's CDR3 is CASSQATGTSAYSTDTQYF. CDR3 nucleotides: TGCGCCAGCAGCCAAGCAACCGGGACTAGCGCATATAGCACAGATACGCAGTATTTT. This rearrangement joins TRBV4-3 to TRBJ2-3, with 10 bases that match TRBD2. Trimming at V came to 1 base and at J to 0 bases, leaving 10 bases not matched to a gene. Germline V gene data show CDR1 as LGHNA and CDR2 as YSLEER. CDR3 length equals 19 residues.

This chain links TRBV19 with TRBJ1-1, with TRBD1 as a possible D gene (6 bases). The germline CDR1 and CDR2 sequences are LNHDA and SQIVND (reference sequence). The CDR3 extends over 15 amino acids. V was pared by 6 bases and J by 4 bases, with 18 bases between. The DNA of the CDR3 is TGTGCCAGTAGCGATATGACAGGTCCTGGCACTGAAGCTTTCTTT. It translates to CASSDMTGPGTEAFF.

V is TRBV7-9 and J is TRBJ1-2, with 7 bases lining up with TRBD1. Germline V CDR1 and CDR2: SEHNR, FQNEAQ (reference sequence). This CDR3 region has 13 residues. The ends lost 2 bases at V and 6 bases at J; junction bases unmatched: 3. The chain's CDR3 is CASSLIQGDGYTF. Written as DNA, the CDR3 is TGTGCCAGCAGCTTAATCCAGGGGGATGGCTACACCTTC. The full variable domain, completed using reference TRBV7-9 and TRBJ1-2, is DTGVSQNPRHKITKRGQNVTFRCDPISEHNRLYWYRQTLGQGPEFLTYFQNEAQLEKSRLLSDRFSAERPKGSFSTLEIQRTEQGDSAMYLCASSLIQGDGYTFGSGTRLTVV.

This sequence joins TRBV7-7 and TRBJ2-3; tentative D call: TRBD1 (6 bases). Trimming shortened V by 5 bases and J by 0 bases, and 12 bases separated the two germline ends. Germline V CDR1 and CDR2: SSHAT, FNYEAQ (reference sequence). There are 15 residues in the CDR3. CDR3 in DNA: TGTGCCAGCAGCCGCGGACAGTCTAGCACAGATACGCAGTATTTT. This codes for CASSRGQSSTDTQYF. Full variable domain (outside the CDR3, taken from reference TRBV7-7 and TRBJ2-3): GAGVSQSPRYKVTKRGQDVTLRCDPISSHATLYWYQQALGQGPEFLTYFNYEAQPDKSGLPSDRFSAERPEGSISTLTIQRTEQRDSAMYRCASSRGQSSTDTQYFGPGTRLTVL.

V gene TRBV7-2 combines with J gene TRBJ1-5; D might be TRBD1 (6 bases). The CDR3 is 15 amino acids. Trimming removed 5 bases at V and 7 bases at J, with 18 bases between. Per germline, CDR1 SGHTA and CDR2 FQGNSA. The CDR3 DNA sequence: TGTGCCAGCAGCGGAGAAACAGGGATGGTACAGCCCCAGCATTTT. The encoded protein is CASSGETGMVQPQHF.

The J gene is TRBJ2-1, the V gene TRBV7-2; D unclear. Between the trimmed V and J ends, which lost 5 bases and 0 bases, there was a span of 8 bases. CDR3 length: 14 residues. Germline CDR1 SGHTA, CDR2 FQGNSA. CDR3 region: CASSASSSYNEQFF. The CDR3 DNA reads as TGTGCCAGCAGCGCCTCGAGCTCCTACAATGAGCAGTTCTTC.

V is TRBV28 and J is TRBJ1-5; the D is unclear. The germline V and J ends were trimmed by 5 bases and 0 bases, with 8 bases remaining between them. Germline V CDR1 and CDR2: MDHEN, SYDVKM. This CDR3 region has 14 residues. CDR3 sequence (DNA): TGTGCCAGCAGTCCCCGAGTTAGCAATCAGCCCCAGCATTTT. It specifies CASSPRVSNQPQHF.

The chain uses TRBV5-1 and TRBJ1-1; D is unresolved. The CDR3 sequence is 11 residues long. Deletions cut 3 bases from V and 6 bases from J, with 6 bases between. CDR1 and CDR2 from the germline V gene are SGHRS and YFSETQ. This chain's CDR3 is CASSSGAEAFF. The CDR3 DNA reads as TGCGCCAGCAGCTCCGGGGCTGAAGCTTTCTTT.

This chain's CDR3 is CASSLGPGYTLYDGYTF. Here the CDR3 DNA reads TGTGCCAGCAGCTTAGGTCCAGGGTATACCCTCTATGACGGCTACACCTTC. This chain connects TRBV13 to TRBJ1-2; tentative D call: TRBD1 (5 bases). The V gene lost 0 bases and the J gene lost 8 bases, with 22 bases spanning the gap. Germline CDR1 and CDR2: PRHDT and FYEKMQ (reference sequence). The CDR3 runs 17 residues. Combining the CDR3 with reference TRBV13 and TRBJ1-2 gives the whole variable domain AAGVIQSPRHLIKEKRETATLKCYPIPRHDTVYWYQQGPGQDPQFLISFYEKMQSDKGSIPDRFSAQQFSDYHSELNMSSLELGDSALYFCASSLGPGYTLYDGYTFGSGTRLTVV.